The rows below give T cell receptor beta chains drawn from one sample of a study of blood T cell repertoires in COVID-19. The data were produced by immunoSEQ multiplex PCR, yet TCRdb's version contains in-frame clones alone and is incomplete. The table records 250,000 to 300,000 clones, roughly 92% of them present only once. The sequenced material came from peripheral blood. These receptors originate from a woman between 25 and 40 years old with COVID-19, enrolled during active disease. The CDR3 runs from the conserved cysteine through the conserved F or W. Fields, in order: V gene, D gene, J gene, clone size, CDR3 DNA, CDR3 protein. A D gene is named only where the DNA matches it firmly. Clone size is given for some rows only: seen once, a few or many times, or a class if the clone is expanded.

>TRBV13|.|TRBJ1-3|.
TGTGCCAGCAGCCCCCCTCTTTGGGCACGGGGGTCACACTCTGGAAACACCATATATTTT
CASSPPLWARGSHSGNTIYF
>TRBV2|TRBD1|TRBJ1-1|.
TGTGCCAGCAATGGACAGGGCGGGAACACTGAAGCTTTCTTT
CASNGQGGNTEAFF
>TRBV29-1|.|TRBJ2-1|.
TGCAGCGTTGAATCCGGGTTCAATGAGCAGTTCTTC
CSVESGFNEQFF
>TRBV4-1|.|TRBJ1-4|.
TGCGCCAGCAGCCAACCGGGAACAACTAATGAAAAACTGTTTTTT
CASSQPGTTNEKLFF
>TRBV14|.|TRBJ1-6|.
TGTGCCAGCAGCCTCCTTGCAGCCCGGGCCCTCCACTTT
CASSLLAARALHF
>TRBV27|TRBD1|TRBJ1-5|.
TGTGCCACCGCCCACAGGGGCAGCAATCAGCCCCAGCATTTT
CATAHRGSNQPQHF
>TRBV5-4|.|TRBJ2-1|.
TGTGCCAGCAGCGCCGGCCACGGGGAGGCCTACAATGAGCAGTTCTTC
CASSAGHGEAYNEQFF
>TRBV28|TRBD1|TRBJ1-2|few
TGTGCCAGCAAAAAGGACAGGGGCTACACCTTC
CASKKDRGYTF
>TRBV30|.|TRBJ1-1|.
TGTGCCTGGACCCGGGGAGGGAGCACTGAAGCTTTCTTT
CAWTRGGSTEAFF
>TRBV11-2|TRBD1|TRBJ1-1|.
TGTGCCAGCAGCCTAGGGGGACAGCTTGTTACTGAAGCTTTCTTT
CASSLGGQLVTEAFF
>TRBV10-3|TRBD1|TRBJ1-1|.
TGTGCCATCAGGGACAGGGAAGGCTCTGAAGCTTTCTTT
CAIRDREGSEAFF
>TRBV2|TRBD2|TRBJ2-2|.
TGTGCCAGCAGAGTAGCGGGAGGGACTACCGGGGAGCTGTTTTTT
CASRVAGGTTGELFF
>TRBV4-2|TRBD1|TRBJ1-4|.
TGTGCCAGCAGCCAAGATCCCCAGGGGGAGAGTGAAAAACTGTTTTTT
CASSQDPQGESEKLFF
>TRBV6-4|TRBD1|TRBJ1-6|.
TGTGCCAGCAGACCCGACAGGGGCAATAATTCACCCCTCCACTTT
CASRPDRGNNSPLHF
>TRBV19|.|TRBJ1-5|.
TGTGCCAGTAGTGCACAGGGTAATCAGCCCCAGCATTTT
CASSAQGNQPQHF
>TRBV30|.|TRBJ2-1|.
TGTGCCTGGAGGACAGGGAGGTCGAACAATGAGCAGTTCTTC
CAWRTGRSNNEQFF
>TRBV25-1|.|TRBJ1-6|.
TGTGCCAGCAGTGAATACAATAATTCACCCCTCCACTTT
CASSEYNNSPLHF
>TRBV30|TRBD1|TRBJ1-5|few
TGTGCCTGGAGTGTAGGGGGCCGTGAGCCCCAGCATTTT
CAWSVGGREPQHF
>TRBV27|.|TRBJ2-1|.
TGTGCCACCGCATCCGGGACACCATACAATGAGCAGTTCTTC
CATASGTPYNEQFF
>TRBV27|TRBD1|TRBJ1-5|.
TGTGCCAGCAGTCATGACAGGGGGCTTCAGCCCCAGCATTTT
CASSHDRGLQPQHF